The 10 T cell receptor beta chains below were found in one sample sequenced in a study of OX40 agonist ivuxolimab in advanced cancers. Data came from immunoSEQ multiplex PCR; TCRdb stores just in-frame clones and leaves some out. The sample includes some 9,200 clones, about 90% seen only once; the top ten take roughly 13%. The input for sequencing was CD4+ or CD8+ T cells sorted from blood, taken in a trial of the OX40 agonist ivuxolimab. These receptors all come from an adult with an advanced solid tumor such as melanoma, head and neck, liver or kidney cancer.

Written as DNA, the CDR3 is TGCGCCAGCAGCCAAGCAGTAACTAGCGGGTTTTCCCACCAAGAGACCCAGTACTTC. Translation: CASSQAVTSGFSHQETQYF. The rearrangement links TRBV4-1 to TRBJ2-5, with 9 bases that match TRBD2. The CDR3 has 19 residues. Germline V gene data show CDR1 as MGHRA and CDR2 as YSYEKL. Trimming cost V 1 base and J 0 bases; bases outside gene matches: 12.

In its sample, this clone ranks as hyperexpanded. This sequence joins TRBV4-1 and TRBJ1-3, with D possibly matching TRBD1 (5 bases). Germline V gene lookup returns CDR1 MGHRA and CDR2 YSYEKL. The V end was cut by 4 bases, the J end by 6 bases, with 25 bases between. This CDR3 is built from 18 residues. Here the CDR3 DNA reads TGCGCCAGCAGCCTTAGACTGTCCGGGACTCCCTTGGAAAACACCATATATTTT. Translation gives CASSLRLSGTPLENTIYF.

J is TRBJ1-2 and V is TRBV28, with TRBD1 as a possible D gene (6 bases). The CDR3 contains 12 residues. V lost 9 bases to trimming and J lost 5 bases, with 13 bases between them. Germline loops: CDR1 MDHEN, CDR2 SYDVKM. The CDR3 DNA reads TGTGCCAGTCCGAGGGGGAGGTATGGCTACACCTTC. It encodes CASPRGRYGYTF.

The rearrangement joins TRBV27 to TRBJ1-5, with D hard to call. The CDR3 is made up of 13 amino acids. V was clipped by 3 bases and J by 3 bases, with 6 bases between them. The V gene's germline CDR1 is MNHEY and CDR2 SMNVEV (reference sequence). CDR3 in DNA: TGTGCCAGCAGTTTTACCTTCAATCAGCCCCAGCATTTT. This codes for CASSFTFNQPQHF.

In its sample, this clone was seen once. V and J are TRBV30 and TRBJ2-3; no firm D call. From germline, CDR1 is GTSNPN and CDR2 SVGIG (reference sequence). The CDR3 is 11 residues long. V lost 3 bases to trimming and J lost 2 bases, with 3 bases between them. In DNA, the CDR3 is TGTGCCTGGAGCGACACAGATACGCAGTATTTT. Translating gives CAWSDTDTQYF.

The chain has TRBV5-3 and TRBJ1-2, with 7 bases that match TRBD1. TRBV5-3 is an ORF, and what it does is uncertain. V gave up 1 base and J gave up 6 bases; unmatched junction bases: 9. This CDR3 has 15 amino acids. CDR3 sequence reads: CARSLPLDREDGYTF. DNA for the CDR3: TGTGCCAGAAGCTTGCCCCTTGACAGGGAGGATGGCTACACCTTC.

V usage is TRBV19 and J usage is TRBJ2-3, with D uncertain. The V end was cut by 5 bases, the J end by 4 bases, with 10 bases between. This CDR3 comprises 13 residues. From germline, CDR1 is LNHDA and CDR2 SQIVND (reference sequence). The CDR3 is CASSEGPPDTQYF. The CDR3 DNA follows: TGTGCCAGTAGTGAAGGGCCCCCAGATACGCAGTATTTT. Using reference TRBV19 and TRBJ2-3 for the parts outside the CDR3, the full variable domain is DGGITQSPKYLFRKEGQNVTLSCEQNLNHDAMYWYRQDPGQGLRLIYYSQIVNDFQKGDIAEGYSVSREKKESFPLTVTSAQKNPTAFYLCASSEGPPDTQYFGPGTRLTVL.

The chain joins TRBV7-2 to TRBJ2-5, with D possibly TRBD2 on 5 matching bases. Between the trimmed V and J ends, which lost 5 bases and 4 bases, there was a span of 17 bases. This CDR3 region has 15 residues. Germline CDR1 and CDR2: SGHTA and FQGNSA. CDR3 DNA: TGTGCCAGCAGCCAAACCGACCGGGAACTAGAGACCCAGTACTTC. It translates to CASSQTDRELETQYF.

The chain couples TRBV30 to TRBJ1-1; D not resolved. Trimming cost V 5 bases and J 0 bases, with 4 bases left between them. CDR3 length: 11 amino acids. The V gene's germline CDR1 is GTSNPN and CDR2 SVGIG (reference sequence). This CDR3 is CAWGLNTEAFF. The CDR3 DNA follows: TGTGCCTGGGGTCTGAACACTGAAGCTTTCTTT.

The chain combines TRBV7-8 with TRBJ2-7; no firm D call. V was trimmed by 1 base and J by 4 bases, leaving 17 bases between them. Germline V gene lookup returns CDR1 SGHVS and CDR2 FQNEAQ. The CDR3 covers 16 residues. CDR3 region: CASSLVPQSGMYEQYF. In nucleotides, the CDR3 is TGTGCCAGCAGCTTAGTCCCGCAGTCGGGTATGTACGAGCAGTACTTC.